This T cell receptor beta chain was identified in a study of T cell responses to AZD1222 COVID-19 vaccine. Study results and limitations: Researchers took repertoire samples only after the peak T cell response had come. Nearly half of spike-specific TCRs reportedly target variant regions that are unmutated in the B.1.351 and B.1.1.7 variants.

The length of the CDR3 is 14 residues. The germline CDR1 and CDR2 sequences are MNHEY and SVGEGT. Trimming pared 6 bases from V and 2 bases from J, leaving 14 bases between. TCRdb's copy holds only in-frame clones and misses some; the assay was immunoSEQ multiplex PCR. The sample has about 84,000 clones; 80% to 90% are singletons. Details on this clone: Its antigen is not known.

V is TRBV6-2 or TRBV6-3 and J is TRBJ2-7; maybe TRBD2 (6 bases). Material: peripheral blood, obtained 28 days after the second AZD1222 dose. This TCR was sampled from an adult who received the AZD1222 COVID-19 vaccine. The DNA of the CDR3 is TGTGCCAGCAGCCAGCCGGCGGGAACCTACGAGCAGTACTTC. Protein sequence: CASSQPAGTYEQYF.